The sequence of this T cell receptor (beta chain) was determined in a study of cytomegalovirus exposure and HLA in healthy donors. Study-level information: The approximately 670 first-cohort repertoires and the 95 to 150 validation repertoires shared the same platform, a later analysis reported. General study results and limits: There were a few CMV-associated chains whose specificity for CMV antigens was confirmed in vitro. One later analysis, an examination of the 120 validation repertoires, found that first-cohort TCR clusters tended to co-occur in them. Researchers counted some 150 TCR beta chains as cytomegalovirus-associated.

As concerns this clone: Its antigen is not known.

V was pared by 4 bases and J by 4 bases, with 7 bases between. CDR3 length: 13 amino acids. CDR1 and CDR2 from the germline V gene are LGHNA and YNFKEQ. Only in-frame clones appear in the TCRdb table, and some are missing; sequencing was by immunoSEQ multiplex PCR. The table records 100,000 to 150,000 clones, over 85% of them present only once. The receptor was derived from a woman aged 18-35 years in good health and CMV-seronegative. This chain connects TRBV4-2 to TRBJ2-2; D not certain. Material: PBMCs. The CDR3 reads CASSPLSTGELFF. DNA for the CDR3: TGTGCCAGCAGCCCCCTTAGCACCGGGGAGCTGTTTTTT.